This T cell receptor beta chain was recorded in a study of shared clonotypes between healthy human individuals. CDR1 DFQATT and CDR2 SNEGSKA come from the germline V gene (reference sequence). Trimming removed 6 bases at V and 5 bases at J, with 10 bases between. The CDR3 loop spans 11 amino acids. Sequencing used immunoSEQ multiplex PCR; TCRdb keeps in-frame clones, though not all of them. This table holds around 2,000,000 clones, about 95% found once. The origin of this receptor is a man between 18 and 35 years old in good health. Input material: naive CD4+ T cells sorted from blood. Subset noted: CD45RA+ positively selected. The V gene is TRBV20-1, the J gene TRBJ1-1; no firm D call. The CDR3 sequence is CSAAGWTEAFF. The CDR3 DNA sequence: TGCAGTGCAGCAGGATGGACTGAAGCTTTCTTT.